The rows below give T cell receptor beta chains drawn from one sample of a study of blood T cell repertoires in COVID-19. Sequencing was performed with immunoSEQ multiplex PCR; in TCRdb, only in-frame clones are kept and a portion is missing. This sample carries 55,000 to 80,000 clones, about four fifths of them seen once, and the ten largest clones take less than 6.5%. Source material: peripheral blood. The source is a man in his fifties with active COVID-19. CDR3s include the opening cysteine and the closing phenylalanine or tryptophan. The order of the fields is J gene, V gene, CDR3 length, D gene, clone size, CDR3 protein, CDR3 DNA. D genes are given only for firm matches. The size entry is marked missing in some rows and otherwise reads once, few, many or a size class.

J gene: TRBJ2-4
V gene: TRBV4-1
CDR3 length: 15
D gene: NA
clone size: NA
CDR3 protein: CASTGTPLAKNIQYF
CDR3 DNA: TGCGCCAGCACCGGGACACCTCTAGCCAAAAACATTCAGTACTTC

J gene: TRBJ2-7
V gene: TRBV6-5
CDR3 length: 12
D gene: NA
clone size: NA
CDR3 protein: CASSLGQYEQYF
CDR3 DNA: TGTGCCAGCAGCCTCGGACAGTACGAGCAGTACTTC

J gene: TRBJ2-5
V gene: TRBV7-2
CDR3 length: 17
D gene: TRBD2
clone size: few
CDR3 protein: CASSLGSLAGARETQYF
CDR3 DNA: TGTGCCAGCAGCTTAGGGTCCCTAGCGGGAGCTAGAGAGACCCAGTACTTC

J gene: TRBJ2-7
V gene: TRBV5-5
CDR3 length: 20
D gene: NA
clone size: NA
CDR3 protein: CASSHPGKRAHSERAYEQYF
CDR3 DNA: TGTGCCAGCAGCCACCCAGGCAAGCGGGCCCACTCAGAAAGGGCCTACGAGCAGTACTTC

J gene: TRBJ2-2
V gene: TRBV5-6
CDR3 length: 16
D gene: TRBD1
clone size: NA
CDR3 protein: CASSPGQRLNTGELFF
CDR3 DNA: TGTGCCAGCAGCCCGGGACAGCGTCTGAACACCGGGGAGCTGTTTTTT

J gene: TRBJ2-1
V gene: TRBV5-1
CDR3 length: 16
D gene: TRBD2
clone size: NA
CDR3 protein: CASSSGLAGIYNEQFF
CDR3 DNA: TGCGCCAGCAGCTCCGGACTAGCGGGGATATACAATGAGCAGTTCTTC

J gene: TRBJ1-2
V gene: TRBV5-6
CDR3 length: 13
D gene: TRBD1
clone size: few
CDR3 protein: CASSPDRGWGYTF
CDR3 DNA: TGTGCCAGCAGCCCGGACAGGGGTTGGGGCTACACCTTC

J gene: TRBJ2-1
V gene: TRBV4-3
CDR3 length: 15
D gene: TRBD2
clone size: NA
CDR3 protein: CASSRGTRVGGEQFF
CDR3 DNA: TGCGCCAGCAGCCGAGGGACTAGAGTTGGTGGTGAGCAGTTCTTC

J gene: TRBJ2-2
V gene: TRBV5-5
CDR3 length: 17
D gene: NA
clone size: NA
CDR3 protein: CASSLRTGRGNTGELFF
CDR3 DNA: TGTGCCAGCAGCTTGCGGACAGGGAGGGGGAACACCGGGGAGCTGTTTTTT

J gene: TRBJ1-2
V gene: TRBV6-5
CDR3 length: 12
D gene: NA
clone size: NA
CDR3 protein: CASSFSTGGYTF
CDR3 DNA: TGTGCCAGCAGTTTTTCGACGGGAGGCTACACCTTC

J gene: TRBJ2-3
V gene: TRBV4-1
CDR3 length: 18
D gene: TRBD2
clone size: few
CDR3 protein: CASSQTGLAGRSTDTQYF
CDR3 DNA: TGCGCCAGCAGCCAAACGGGACTAGCGGGACGGAGCACAGATACGCAGTATTTT

J gene: TRBJ2-2
V gene: TRBV5-1
CDR3 length: 15
D gene: TRBD2
clone size: NA
CDR3 protein: CASSLGLAGLGELFF
CDR3 DNA: TGCGCCAGCAGCTTGGGACTAGCGGGCCTCGGGGAGCTGTTTTTT

J gene: TRBJ2-5
V gene: TRBV29-1
CDR3 length: 10
D gene: NA
clone size: NA
CDR3 protein: CSVREETQYF
CDR3 DNA: TGCAGCGTTCGTGAGGAGACCCAGTACTTC

J gene: TRBJ1-1
V gene: TRBV19
CDR3 length: 13
D gene: NA
clone size: NA
CDR3 protein: CASSSGESTEAFF
CDR3 DNA: TGTGCCAGTAGTAGCGGGGAAAGCACTGAAGCTTTCTTT

J gene: TRBJ2-7
V gene: TRBV4-2
CDR3 length: 15
D gene: TRBD2
clone size: once
CDR3 protein: CASSQDTSGRYEQYF
CDR3 DNA: TGTGCCAGCAGCCAAGATACTAGCGGGAGATACGAGCAGTACTTC

J gene: TRBJ1-5
V gene: TRBV28
CDR3 length: 14
D gene: NA
clone size: NA
CDR3 protein: CASSFGQPLLAQHF
CDR3 DNA: TGTGCCAGCAGTTTTGGGCAGCCTCTCTTGGCCCAGCATTTT

J gene: TRBJ1-2
V gene: TRBV30
CDR3 length: 11
D gene: NA
clone size: few
CDR3 protein: CAWSQNYGYTF
CDR3 DNA: TGTGCCTGGAGTCAAAACTATGGCTACACCTTC

J gene: TRBJ1-1
V gene: TRBV3-1/TRBV3-2
CDR3 length: 14
D gene: NA
clone size: NA
CDR3 protein: CASSFTDFSTEAFF
CDR3 DNA: TGTGCCAGCAGCTTCACTGACTTTTCCACTGAAGCTTTCTTT

J gene: TRBJ2-4
V gene: TRBV4-3
CDR3 length: 16
D gene: NA
clone size: NA
CDR3 protein: CASSPTPGEAKNIQYF
CDR3 DNA: TGCGCCAGCAGCCCCACGCCCGGGGAGGCCAAAAACATTCAGTACTTC

J gene: TRBJ1-2
V gene: TRBV4-1
CDR3 length: 19
D gene: NA
clone size: NA
CDR3 protein: CASSHLVGGKRSRNYGYTF
CDR3 DNA: TGCGCCAGCAGCCACCTTGTGGGCGGGAAACGAAGCCGTAACTATGGCTACACCTTC

J gene: TRBJ1-2
V gene: TRBV9
CDR3 length: 14
D gene: TRBD1
clone size: NA
CDR3 protein: CASKPGQGNFGYTF
CDR3 DNA: TGTGCCAGCAAGCCGGGACAGGGGAATTTTGGCTACACCTTC

J gene: TRBJ1-2
V gene: TRBV28
CDR3 length: 11
D gene: NA
clone size: NA
CDR3 protein: CASSSSYGYTF
CDR3 DNA: TGTGCCAGCAGCTCTAGCTATGGCTACACCTTC

J gene: TRBJ2-1
V gene: TRBV5-1
CDR3 length: 16
D gene: TRBD1
clone size: few
CDR3 protein: CASSLQTGGIYNEQFF
CDR3 DNA: TGCGCCAGCAGCTTACAGACAGGGGGTATATACAATGAGCAGTTCTTC

J gene: TRBJ2-7
V gene: TRBV7-6
CDR3 length: 12
D gene: NA
clone size: NA
CDR3 protein: CASSQFRDEQYF
CDR3 DNA: TGTGCCAGCAGCCAATTTCGGGACGAGCAGTACTTC

J gene: TRBJ2-1
V gene: TRBV5-1
CDR3 length: 13
D gene: TRBD1
clone size: NA
CDR3 protein: CASSPQGANEQFF
CDR3 DNA: TGCGCCAGCAGTCCCCAGGGGGCCAATGAGCAGTTCTTC

J gene: TRBJ1-1
V gene: TRBV6-2/TRBV6-3
CDR3 length: 13
D gene: NA
clone size: NA
CDR3 protein: CASSYTIGAEAFF
CDR3 DNA: TGTGCCAGCAGTTATACTATAGGAGCTGAAGCTTTCTTT

J gene: TRBJ2-5
V gene: TRBV10-3
CDR3 length: 13
D gene: NA
clone size: NA
CDR3 protein: CAIRGTEQETQYF
CDR3 DNA: TGTGCCATCCGGGGGACAGAACAAGAGACCCAGTACTTC

J gene: TRBJ2-3
V gene: TRBV7-6
CDR3 length: 16
D gene: NA
clone size: NA
CDR3 protein: CASSLGSPGGGDTQYF
CDR3 DNA: TGTGCCAGCAGCTTAGGCTCTCCGGGGGGCGGGGATACGCAGTATTTT

J gene: TRBJ2-7
V gene: TRBV7-2
CDR3 length: 15
D gene: NA
clone size: NA
CDR3 protein: CASTPGAARGYEQYF
CDR3 DNA: TGTGCCAGCACCCCGGGAGCTGCTCGGGGGTACGAGCAGTACTTC

J gene: TRBJ1-1
V gene: TRBV20-1
CDR3 length: 12
D gene: NA
clone size: NA
CDR3 protein: CSASDGNTEAFF
CDR3 DNA: TGCAGTGCTAGTGACGGGAACACTGAAGCTTTCTTT

J gene: TRBJ2-7
V gene: TRBV27
CDR3 length: 15
D gene: TRBD2
clone size: NA
CDR3 protein: CASSLSLAVSYEQYF
CDR3 DNA: TGTGCCAGCAGTTTGAGCCTAGCGGTTTCCTACGAGCAGTACTTC

J gene: TRBJ2-7
V gene: TRBV15
CDR3 length: 14
D gene: NA
clone size: once
CDR3 protein: CATLAGHPPYEQYF
CDR3 DNA: TGTGCCACCTTAGCAGGACACCCTCCTTACGAGCAGTACTTC

J gene: TRBJ1-1
V gene: TRBV27
CDR3 length: 16
D gene: NA
clone size: NA
CDR3 protein: CASSFVGQGMNTEAFF
CDR3 DNA: TGTGCCAGCAGTTTTGTTGGGCAGGGGATGAACACTGAAGCTTTCTTT

J gene: TRBJ2-7
V gene: TRBV5-1
CDR3 length: 16
D gene: NA
clone size: NA
CDR3 protein: CASSPRGVGGAYEQYF
CDR3 DNA: TGCGCCAGCAGCCCCCGGGGGGTAGGGGGGGCTTACGAGCAGTACTTC

J gene: TRBJ1-4
V gene: TRBV15
CDR3 length: 15
D gene: NA
clone size: NA
CDR3 protein: CATSRDGAVGEKLFF
CDR3 DNA: TGTGCCACCAGCAGAGATGGGGCAGTGGGTGAAAAACTGTTTTTT

J gene: TRBJ1-1
V gene: TRBV7-3
CDR3 length: 14
D gene: TRBD1
clone size: NA
CDR3 protein: CASSVTGGDTEAFF
CDR3 DNA: TGTGCCAGCAGCGTAACAGGGGGGGACACTGAAGCTTTCTTT

J gene: TRBJ2-7
V gene: TRBV4-1
CDR3 length: 15
D gene: TRBD2
clone size: NA
CDR3 protein: CASSQGLAAPYEQYF
CDR3 DNA: TGCGCCAGCAGCCAAGGACTAGCGGCCCCCTACGAGCAGTACTTC

J gene: TRBJ2-1
V gene: TRBV3-1/TRBV3-2
CDR3 length: 15
D gene: NA
clone size: NA
CDR3 protein: CASSQDGMSHNEQFF
CDR3 DNA: TGTGCCAGCAGCCAGGACGGGATGTCACACAATGAGCAGTTCTTC

J gene: TRBJ1-3
V gene: TRBV2
CDR3 length: 13
D gene: NA
clone size: NA
CDR3 protein: CASMRDSGNTIYF
CDR3 DNA: TGTGCCAGCATGAGAGACTCTGGAAACACCATATATTTT

J gene: TRBJ2-1
V gene: TRBV4-1
CDR3 length: 16
D gene: TRBD1
clone size: NA
CDR3 protein: CASSQGNRGRNNEQFF
CDR3 DNA: TGCGCCAGCAGCCAAGGGAACAGGGGGCGTAACAATGAGCAGTTCTTC

J gene: TRBJ2-7
V gene: TRBV5-1
CDR3 length: 14
D gene: NA
clone size: NA
CDR3 protein: CASSLTVPPNEQYF
CDR3 DNA: TGCGCCAGCAGCTTGACGGTACCCCCCAACGAGCAGTACTTC

J gene: TRBJ2-7
V gene: TRBV6-4
CDR3 length: 18
D gene: NA
clone size: NA
CDR3 protein: CASSFTHGGPPFPYEQYF
CDR3 DNA: TGTGCCAGCAGTTTCACCCATGGTGGGCCCCCTTTCCCTTACGAGCAGTACTTC

J gene: TRBJ2-5
V gene: TRBV7-2
CDR3 length: 14
D gene: NA
clone size: few
CDR3 protein: CASSLDLEEETQYF
CDR3 DNA: TGTGCCAGCAGCTTAGATCTAGAAGAGGAGACCCAGTACTTC

J gene: TRBJ2-3
V gene: TRBV7-2
CDR3 length: 19
D gene: NA
clone size: NA
CDR3 protein: CASSLRAARGTRLTDTQYF
CDR3 DNA: TGTGCCAGCAGCTTACGCGCGGCCCGGGGAACCCGCCTCACAGATACGCAGTATTTT

J gene: TRBJ1-2
V gene: TRBV11-2
CDR3 length: 14
D gene: NA
clone size: NA
CDR3 protein: CASSLSSGSYGYTF
CDR3 DNA: TGTGCCAGCAGCTTATCATCAGGGTCTTATGGCTACACCTTC

J gene: TRBJ2-7
V gene: TRBV5-1
CDR3 length: 15
D gene: NA
clone size: NA
CDR3 protein: CASSLDPARPYEQYF
CDR3 DNA: TGCGCCAGCAGCTTGGACCCCGCGAGGCCCTACGAGCAGTACTTC

J gene: TRBJ1-5
V gene: TRBV7-2
CDR3 length: 15
D gene: NA
clone size: NA
CDR3 protein: CASSLDRGFNQPQHF
CDR3 DNA: TGTGCCAGCAGCTTAGATAGGGGGTTCAATCAGCCCCAGCATTTT